The 8 T cell receptor beta chains below all came from one sample that was sequenced in a study of regulatory T cells in long-lasting Graves disease. For TCR beta, libraries came from iRepertoire HTBI primers and Arm-PCR of CDR3 regions. TCRdb itself ran the multiplex PCR reads through MiXCR, one entry per CDR3 protein. The sample gives about 620,000 distinct CDR3 sequences, approximately 15% of which show up once; 18% is in the top ten. Described time point: newly diagnosed GD, antithyroid drugs for less than 3 months. The authors made the TCR library using RNA they extracted from PBMCs. These same records also appear under a second study, on T cells in Graves' hyperthyroidism and ophthalmopathy.

The specimen was peripheral blood mononuclear cells (PBMCs), collected at new diagnosis, from a patient treated with antithyroid drugs. The receptors come from a woman aged 25 to 39 with Graves disease.

The V call is TRBV6-2 or TRBV6-3, the J call TRBJ1-2, with 10 positions matching TRBD1. Losses at the gene ends were 5 bases for V and 5 bases for J; bases not matched to a gene: 5. The CDR3 length is 14 residues. Per germline, CDR1 MNHEY and CDR2 SVGEGT. CDR3 sequence: CASSGDRGLYGYTF. DNA for the CDR3: TGTGCCAGCAGTGGGGACAGGGGTTTGTATGGCTACACCTTC.

V and J are TRBV2 and TRBJ2-1; 12 nucleotides match TRBD2. The V gene end was trimmed by 7 bases and the J gene end by 4 bases; junction bases not matched to a gene: 2. Germline V gene data show CDR1 as SNHLY and CDR2 as FYNNEI. CDR3 length: 14 amino acids. The CDR3 protein is CASNLAGGYNEQFF. The CDR3 coding sequence is TGTGCCAGCAACCTAGCGGGGGGGTACAATGAGCAGTTCTTC.

This clonotype was recorded many times. The V call is TRBV7-2, the J call TRBJ1-1; the D is unclear. The V end lost 3 bases, the J end lost 5 bases, and 10 bases lay between the germline ends. The CDR3 runs 13 residues. Per the germline V gene, CDR1 is SGHTA and CDR2 is FQGNSA. As DNA, the CDR3 is TGTGCCAGCAGCTTTAGAGGGAGGACTGAAGCTTTCTTT. Protein product: CASSFRGRTEAFF.

About this clonotype: Since a much larger clone is just one base distant, this may be a read error. The chain recombines TRBV9 with TRBJ2-2; D uncertain. This CDR3 is built from 14 residues. The germline V and J ends were trimmed by 4 bases and 9 bases, with 16 bases remaining between them. Germline CDR1 and CDR2: SGDLS and YYNGEE. This CDR3 reads CASSLTVDSRELFF. CDR3 in DNA: TGTGCCAGCAGCCTCACGGTCGACTCGAGGGAGCTGTTTTTT.

In its sample, this clonotype was seen a few times. This chain uses TRBV27 with TRBJ2-7; the D gene is possibly TRBD2 (5 bases). Trimming took 0 bases from V and 1 from J, leaving 10 bases between them. The CDR3 totals 15 residues. CDR1 and CDR2 (germline): MNHEY, SMNVEV (reference sequence). Here the CDR3 DNA reads TGTGCCAGCAGTTTATCGATAACGGGGTCCTACGAGCAGTACTTC. Its protein product is CASSLSITGSYEQYF.

This clonotype was observed many times. The rearrangement joins TRBV6-5 to TRBJ1-1; TRBD1 might be the D (6 bases). Germline V gives CDR1 MNHEY, CDR2 SVGAGI. The V gene lost 6 bases and the J gene lost 5 bases, with 19 bases spanning the gap. This CDR3 comprises 15 residues. The CDR3 reads CASRYRELAGTEAFF. CDR3 bases: TGTGCCAGCAGATACAGGGAGCTGGCGGGAACTGAAGCTTTCTTT.

The J gene is TRBJ1-1, the V gene TRBV9; 7 bases match TRBD1. J gave up 4 bases and V 3 bases, and 9 bases lay outside the gene matches. CDR3 length equals 15 residues. Germline CDR1 is SGDLS and CDR2 is YYNGEE. The CDR3 bases are TGTGCCAGCAGCGGTACGGGACAGTTCATCACTGAAGCTTTCTTT. Its protein is CASSGTGQFITEAFF.

The chain uses TRBV4-1 and TRBJ2-7, with a weak D call TRBD2 (6 bases). The V end was cut by 4 bases, the J end by 0 bases, with 16 bases between. CDR1 and CDR2 from the germline V gene are MGHRA and YSYEKL. The CDR3 covers 16 residues. This chain's CDR3 is CASSPRLALSSYEQYF. The CDR3 DNA reads TGCGCCAGCAGCCCCCGCCTAGCGCTGTCCTCCTACGAGCAGTACTTC.